This T cell receptor beta chain was recorded in a study of blood T cell repertoires in COVID-19. On the study more broadly: The samples span acute and convalescent COVID-19 from the United States, Italy and Spain. Sources were T cells, B-cell-depleted T cells, or PBMCs; the material itself was cDNA or gDNA.

J was trimmed by 0 bases and V by 1 base; bases with no gene match: 2. From germline, CDR1 is SQVTM and CDR2 ANQGSEA. The CDR3 totals 15 residues. Per the original methods: Cell counts per sample came from amplifying reference gene primers. Sequencing used immunoSEQ multiplex PCR; TCRdb keeps in-frame clones, though not all of them. For V, J and clone size, that table is used; D and trimming come from the DNA. This table holds 120,000 or so clones, approximately 71% found once. This receptor was identified in a woman between 65 and 79 years old with acute or convalescent COVID-19. The V gene is TRBV29-1, the J gene TRBJ2-3; 9 nucleotides line up with TRBD1. The sequencing input was peripheral blood. This CDR3 reads CSVEGTGESTDTQYF. Written as DNA, the CDR3 is TGCAGCGTTGAAGGGACAGGGGAAAGCACAGATACGCAGTATTTT.